The 26 T cell receptor beta chains presented below share a single source sample, sequenced in a study of response to subunit inactivated influenza vaccine. TCRdb analysed the RT-PCR reads with MiXCR anew, one entry per CDR3 protein. The sample records hundreds of thousands of distinct CDR3 sequences, less than 20% being singletons. The sequencing here drew on PBMCs from blood, taken around 5 days after vaccination. The receptors originated from a man aged 50-59 years who received an inactivated influenza vaccine.

The chain links TRBV20-1 to TRBJ2-1; 10 bases line up with TRBD2. CDR1 and CDR2 (germline): DFQATT, SNEGSKA (reference sequence). The CDR3 sequence is 16 residues long. J lost 6 bases, V lost 4 bases, and 12 bases had no gene match. The CDR3 DNA reads TGCAGTGCTACCATAGTACTAGCGGGGAATACCAATGAGCAGTTCTTC. The encoded protein is CSATIVLAGNTNEQFF.

This clonotype has more than one count but fewer than ten. This chain joins TRBV6-2 or TRBV6-3 and TRBJ2-1, with D possibly matching TRBD1 (6 bases). Germline loops: CDR1 MNHEY, CDR2 SVGEGT. The V end was cut by 0 bases, the J end by 1 base, with 10 bases between. This CDR3 is 16 amino acids long. CDR3 sequence reads: CASSYSLTGSYNEQFF. CDR3 DNA sequence: TGTGCCAGCAGTTACTCGCTAACAGGGTCCTACAATGAGCAGTTCTTC.

This clonotype occurred many times. This chain uses TRBV4-3 with TRBJ2-7; D remains ambiguous. Germline CDR1 is LGHNA and CDR2 is YSLEER. Trimming pared 0 bases from V and 3 bases from J, leaving 12 bases between. The CDR3 covers 15 residues. CDR3 in amino acids: CASSQDWAAHYEQYF. Written as DNA, the CDR3 is TGCGCCAGCAGCCAAGATTGGGCGGCTCACTACGAGCAGTACTTC.

The chain carries TRBV20-1 and TRBJ2-1; the D gene is possibly TRBD2 (8 bases). The CDR3 consists of 16 residues. V lost 6 bases and J lost 5, with 23 bases in between. Germline loops: CDR1 DFQATT, CDR2 SNEGSKA (reference sequence). CDR3 nucleotide sequence: TGCAGTGCGTGGACAGGCCTCGTAGCGGGACACAATGAGCAGTTCTTC. Translation gives CSAWTGLVAGHNEQFF.

In this sample, this clonotype turned up a few times. The gene calls are TRBV29-1 and TRBJ2-5; weak D call: TRBD2 (5 bases). V lost 6 bases, J lost 5 bases, and 19 bases lay in between. The CDR3 length is 14 residues. Germline V gene lookup returns CDR1 SQVTM and CDR2 ANQGSEA. The CDR3 protein is CSVRGRTVPETQYF. The CDR3 DNA reads TGCAGCGTACGGGGTAGGACCGTACCTGAGACCCAGTACTTC. Supplemented by reference TRBV29-1 and TRBJ2-5, the full variable domain reads SAVISQKPSRDICQRGTSLTIQCQVDSQVTMMFWYRQQPGQSLTLIATANQGSEATYESGFVIDKFPISRPNLTFSTLTVSNMSPEDSSIYLCSVRGRTVPETQYFGPGTRLLVL.

This clonotype was detected many times. This rearrangement joins TRBV11-2 to TRBJ2-2; D possibly corresponds to TRBD1 (6 bases). Trimming cost V 5 bases and J 0 bases, with 10 bases left between them. CDR1 and CDR2 (germline): SGHAT, FQNNGV. The CDR3 loop spans 15 amino acids. The CDR3 DNA reads TGTGCCAGCAGCCCCGGGACATCGAACACCGGGGAGCTGTTTTTT. It is translated as CASSPGTSNTGELFF.

This clonotype was observed at least ten times. The CDR3 DNA follows: TGTGCCAGCAGTCCGCGACAGGGGGGTACGGGAGAGCAGTACTTC. It yields the protein CASSPRQGGTGEQYF. The chain has TRBV12-3 or TRBV12-4 and TRBJ2-7; 9 positions agree with TRBD1. V lost 5 bases, J lost 7 bases, and 12 bases stayed unmatched. The CDR3 consists of 15 residues.

This clonotype has a handful of counts. Written as DNA, the CDR3 is TGTGCCAGCACCTCATGGAGGCTAGCGGGAAATGAGCAGTTCTTC. Residues: CASTSWRLAGNEQFF. The chain recombines TRBV28 with TRBJ2-1; 9 nucleotides align to TRBD2. The CDR3 runs to 15 residues. Germline V gene data show CDR1 as MDHEN and CDR2 as SYDVKM. V dropped 7 bases and J dropped 7; count of bases not matched to a gene: 11.

The rearrangement links TRBV10-3 to TRBJ2-7, with TRBD1 matching over 9 bases. Losses at the gene ends were 10 bases for V and 4 bases for J; bases not matched to a gene: 11. The CDR3 spans 14 residues. CDR1 is ENHRY, CDR2 SYGVKD, per germline. Here the CDR3 DNA reads TGTGCCACCGTGGGACAGGGAAAGTTATACGAGCAGTACTTC. It yields the protein CATVGQGKLYEQYF.

This chain links TRBV20-1 with TRBJ1-5; TRBD1 matches at 8 bases. In germline, CDR1 is DFQATT, CDR2 SNEGSKA (reference sequence). The trim removed 6 bases at V and 5 bases at J, leaving 9 bases unmatched. CDR3 size: 14 residues. This chain's CDR3 is CSAVEGTGYQPQHF. CDR3 DNA: TGCAGTGCCGTGGAGGGGACAGGATATCAGCCCCAGCATTTT.

This chain connects TRBV5-1 to TRBJ2-5; the match to TRBD2 covers 16 bases. CDR1 and CDR2 (germline): SGHRS, YFSETQ. J was trimmed by 1 base and V by 1 base; bases with no gene match: 10. CDR3 length equals 20 residues. The CDR3 DNA reads as TGCGCCAGCAGCTTGTTCGCGCCGGGACTAGCGGGGGGGTCCCAAGAGACCCAGTACTTC. This codes for CASSLFAPGLAGGSQETQYF. Supplemented by reference TRBV5-1 and TRBJ2-5, the full variable domain reads KAGVTQTPRYLIKTRGQQVTLSCSPISGHRSVSWYQQTPGQGLQFLFEYFSETQRNKGNFPGRFSGRQFSNSRSEMNVSTLELGDSALYLCASSLFAPGLAGGSQETQYFGPGTRLLVL.

The chain has TRBV20-1 and TRBJ1-2, with D perhaps matching TRBD1 (6 bases). This CDR3 region has 12 residues. Per the germline V gene, CDR1 is DFQATT and CDR2 is SNEGSKA (reference sequence). V was trimmed by 6 bases and J by 8 bases, leaving 16 bases between them. The CDR3: CSATGSKGGYTF. CDR3 DNA sequence: TGCAGTGCCACAGGGAGCAAGGGAGGCTACACCTTC.

The chain links TRBV29-1 to TRBJ2-3, with 8 bases fitting TRBD1. Germline V CDR1 and CDR2: SQVTM, ANQGSEA. CDR3 length equals 13 residues. V shed 6 bases and J 6 bases; nucleotides not matched to a gene: 8. CDR3 region: CSVKQGVTDTQYF. CDR3 nucleotides: TGCAGCGTGAAACAGGGGGTAACGGATACGCAGTATTTT.

The genes are TRBV4-2 and TRBJ1-3, with D maybe TRBD1 (6 bases). Per germline, CDR1 LGHNA and CDR2 YNFKEQ. This CDR3 contains 16 residues. V dropped 2 bases and J dropped 4 bases, with 15 bases sitting between them. CDR3 DNA sequence: TGTGCCAGCAGCCAAATCGGGGGGCAAGTCGGAAACACCATATATTTT. Its translation: CASSQIGGQVGNTIYF.

The chain recombines TRBV5-5 with TRBJ1-2; D gene unclear. The germline V gene has CDR1 SGHKS and CDR2 YYEKEE (reference sequence). With 0 bases removed from V and 8 bases from J, the gap between germline ends came to 14 bases. This CDR3 spans 14 amino acids. CDR3 nucleotide sequence: TGTGCCAGCAGCTTGGAAATAAGTATCTCGGGCTACACCTTC. Protein sequence: CASSLEISISGYTF.

This clonotype was counted between two and nine times. The rearrangement uses TRBV7-2 and TRBJ2-1, with TRBD2 matching 13 bases. The CDR3 sequence is 16 residues long. J lost 10 bases, V lost 5 bases, and 11 bases had no gene match. Germline V gene sequence: CDR1 SGHTA, CDR2 FQGNSA. The DNA of the CDR3 is TGTGCCAGCAGCCCTCGGACTAGCGGGAGTCATGTGGAGCAGTTCTTC. Translating gives CASSPRTSGSHVEQFF.

This clonotype was counted between two and nine times. The chain is built from TRBV7-9 and TRBJ2-5; D gene unclear. This CDR3 is built from 15 residues. CDR1 is SEHNR and CDR2 is FQNEAQ in the germline V gene (reference sequence). Trimming removed 5 bases at V and 0 bases at J, with 13 bases between. CDR3 in DNA: TGTGCCAGCAGCGCCTCGCCGCTGTACCAAGAGACCCAGTACTTC. Translation gives CASSASPLYQETQYF.

This clonotype occurred many times. The chain has TRBV12-3 or TRBV12-4 and TRBJ2-2, with D perhaps TRBD1 (5 bases). V was cut by 7 bases and J by 3 bases, with 9 bases left in between. The CDR3 has 13 residues. The CDR3 coding sequence is TGTGCCAGCATTCAGGGTGACACCGGGGAGCTGTTTTTT. Amino acids: CASIQGDTGELFF.

This clonotype was counted a few times. The V call is TRBV28, the J call TRBJ2-2; perhaps TRBD1 as D (6 bases). The germline V gene encodes CDR1 MDHEN and CDR2 SYDVKM. Trimming shortened V by 10 bases and J by 5 bases, and 14 bases separated the two germline ends. The CDR3 length is 13 residues. CDR3 in amino acids: CATRSTGTGELFF. CDR3 in DNA: TGTGCCACCAGATCCACAGGGACCGGGGAGCTGTTTTTT.

This clonotype occurred a few times. The chain links TRBV10-3 to TRBJ2-7, with 7 bases matching TRBD2. Germline CDR1 reads ENHRY; CDR2 reads SYGVKD. The V gene end was trimmed by 2 bases and the J gene end by 4 bases; junction bases not matched to a gene: 8. The CDR3 consists of 15 residues. CDR3 region: CAISEVGGSWYEQYF. As DNA, the CDR3 is TGTGCCATCAGTGAGGTTGGCGGGAGCTGGTACGAGCAGTACTTC.

Concerning this clonotype: The junction does not match germline at one end; this may be a read error. The V and J genes are TRBV4-2 and TRBJ1-2; no definite D call. CDR3 length: 14 residues. Germline V lookup: CDR1 LGHNA, CDR2 YNFKEQ. The CDR3 region is CASSQAGSRYGYSF. The DNA for the CDR3 is TGTGCCAGCAGCCAGGCGGGCTCGAGATATGGCTACTCCTTC.

Only a few counts were recorded for this clonotype. This sequence joins TRBV20-1 and TRBJ2-6; weak D call: TRBD1 (6 bases). Trimming left V 2 bases short and J 0 bases short, with 8 bases between. The germline V gene has CDR1 DFQATT and CDR2 SNEGSKA (reference sequence). This CDR3 is built from 15 residues. CDR3 nucleotide sequence: TGCAGTGCTAGACAGGGGAGCTCTGGGGCCAACGTCCTGACTTTC. It specifies CSARQGSSGANVLTF.

This clonotype was detected many times. This sequence joins TRBV29-1 and TRBJ2-2; D not certain. With 0 bases removed from V and 3 bases from J, the gap between germline ends came to 11 bases. From germline, CDR1 is SQVTM and CDR2 ANQGSEA. This CDR3 contains 15 residues. CDR3 coding DNA: TGCAGCGTTGAAGATGGGGTCGGGTACACCGGGGAGCTGTTTTTT. Translated: CSVEDGVGYTGELFF.

This clonotype was found a few times. The chain combines TRBV4-1 with TRBJ2-5; the D gene is possibly TRBD1 (6 bases). With 2 bases removed from V and 2 bases from J, the gap between germline ends came to 15 bases. CDR3 length: 16 residues. Germline V gives CDR1 MGHRA, CDR2 YSYEKL. The CDR3, as DNA: TGCGCCAGCAGCCAATTTAAACGGGACACACAAGAGACCCAGTACTTC. Its protein is CASSQFKRDTQETQYF.

This clonotype has a handful of counts. V gene TRBV2 combines with J gene TRBJ1-6; 10 nucleotides match TRBD1. The ends lost 4 bases at V and 10 bases at J; junction bases unmatched: 16. Germline CDR1 is SNHLY and CDR2 is FYNNEI. This CDR3 comprises 18 residues. The CDR3 loop is CASSGGQGGSVVGSPLHF. In DNA, the CDR3 is TGTGCCAGCAGTGGAGGACAGGGGGGGTCCGTCGTGGGATCACCCCTCCACTTT.

The chain links TRBV25-1 to TRBJ2-1; 7 bases are shared with TRBD2. The CDR3 spans 14 residues. The junction had 5 bases not matched to a gene; V was cut back by 6 bases and J by 3 bases. CDR1 is MGHDK and CDR2 is SYGVNS in the germline V gene. CDR3 region: CASRIGGSYNEQFF. CDR3 bases: TGTGCCAGCAGGATCGGCGGGAGCTACAATGAGCAGTTCTTC.